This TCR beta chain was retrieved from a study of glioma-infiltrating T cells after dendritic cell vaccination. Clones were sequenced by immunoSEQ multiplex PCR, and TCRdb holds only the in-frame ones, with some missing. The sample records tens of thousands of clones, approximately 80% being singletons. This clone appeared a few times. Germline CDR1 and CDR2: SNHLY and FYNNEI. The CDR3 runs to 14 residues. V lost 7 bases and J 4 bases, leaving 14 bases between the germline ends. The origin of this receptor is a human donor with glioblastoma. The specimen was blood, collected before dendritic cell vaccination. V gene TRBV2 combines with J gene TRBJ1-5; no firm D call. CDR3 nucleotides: TGTGCCAGCACCTTGCGGCAGTCTAATCAGCCCCAGCATTTT. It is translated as CASTLRQSNQPQHF.